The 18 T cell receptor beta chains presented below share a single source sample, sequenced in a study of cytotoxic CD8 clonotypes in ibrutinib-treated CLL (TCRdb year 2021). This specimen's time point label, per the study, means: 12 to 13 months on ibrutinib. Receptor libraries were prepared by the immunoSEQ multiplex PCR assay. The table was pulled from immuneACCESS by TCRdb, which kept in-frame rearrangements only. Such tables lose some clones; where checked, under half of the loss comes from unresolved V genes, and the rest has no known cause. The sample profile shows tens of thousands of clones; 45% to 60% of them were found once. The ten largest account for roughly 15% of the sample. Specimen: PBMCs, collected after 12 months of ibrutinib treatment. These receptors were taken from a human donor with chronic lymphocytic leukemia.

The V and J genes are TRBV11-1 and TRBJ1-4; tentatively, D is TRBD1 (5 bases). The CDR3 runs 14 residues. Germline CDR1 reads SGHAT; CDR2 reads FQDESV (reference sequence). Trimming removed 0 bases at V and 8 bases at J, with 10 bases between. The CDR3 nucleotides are TGTGCCAGCAGCTTAGCGGGGACGGCAGAAAAACTGTTTTTT. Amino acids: CASSLAGTAEKLFF.

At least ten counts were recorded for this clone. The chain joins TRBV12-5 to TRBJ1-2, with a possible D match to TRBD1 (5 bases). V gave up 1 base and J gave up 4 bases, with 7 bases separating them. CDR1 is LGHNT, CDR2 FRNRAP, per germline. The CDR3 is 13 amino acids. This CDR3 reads CASGLADSYGYTF. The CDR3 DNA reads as TGTGCTAGTGGTTTGGCCGACAGCTATGGCTACACCTTC.

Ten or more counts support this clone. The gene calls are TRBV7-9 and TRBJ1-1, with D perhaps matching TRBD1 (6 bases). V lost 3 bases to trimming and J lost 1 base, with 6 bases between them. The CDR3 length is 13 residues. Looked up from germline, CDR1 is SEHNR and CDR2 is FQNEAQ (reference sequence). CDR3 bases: TGTGCCAGCAGCTTGACAGGGAACACTGAAGCTTTCTTT. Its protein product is CASSLTGNTEAFF. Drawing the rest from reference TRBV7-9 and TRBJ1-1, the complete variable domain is DTGVSQNPRHKITKRGQNVTFRCDPISEHNRLYWYRQTLGQGPEFLTYFQNEAQLEKSRLLSDRFSAERPKGSFSTLEIQRTEQGDSAMYLCASSLTGNTEAFFGQGTRLTVV.

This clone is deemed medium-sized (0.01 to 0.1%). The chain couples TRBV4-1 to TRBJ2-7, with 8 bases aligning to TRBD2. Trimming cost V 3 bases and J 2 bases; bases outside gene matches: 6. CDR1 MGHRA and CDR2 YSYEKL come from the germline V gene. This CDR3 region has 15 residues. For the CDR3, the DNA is TGCGCCAGCAGCCAGATAGCGGGAAATACCTACGAGCAGTACTTC. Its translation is CASSQIAGNTYEQYF.

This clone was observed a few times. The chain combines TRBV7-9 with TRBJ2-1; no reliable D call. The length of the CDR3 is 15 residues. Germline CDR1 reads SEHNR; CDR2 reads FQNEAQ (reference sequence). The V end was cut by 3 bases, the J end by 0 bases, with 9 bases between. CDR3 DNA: TGTGCCAGCAGCTTTGCACGAAGCTCCTACAATGAGCAGTTCTTC. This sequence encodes CASSFARSSYNEQFF.

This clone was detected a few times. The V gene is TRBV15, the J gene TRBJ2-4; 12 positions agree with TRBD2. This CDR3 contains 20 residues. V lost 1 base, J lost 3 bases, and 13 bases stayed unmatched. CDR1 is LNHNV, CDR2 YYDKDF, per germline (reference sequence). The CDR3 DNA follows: TGTGCCACCAGCAGAGTTACTAGCGGGGGGTTCTGGGGTGGCAAAAACATTCAGTACTTC. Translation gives CATSRVTSGGFWGGKNIQYF.

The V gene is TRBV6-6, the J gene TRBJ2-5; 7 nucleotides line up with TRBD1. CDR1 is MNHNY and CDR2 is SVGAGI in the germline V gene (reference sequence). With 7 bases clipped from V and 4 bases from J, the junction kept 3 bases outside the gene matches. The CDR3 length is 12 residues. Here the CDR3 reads CASKGGGETQYF. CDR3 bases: TGTGCCAGCAAAGGGGGCGGAGAGACCCAGTACTTC.

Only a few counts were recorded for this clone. The CDR3 DNA follows: TGTGCCAGCAGTTCCCCGACAGGTTACAACACTGAAGCTTTCTTT. Its translation: CASSSPTGYNTEAFF. This chain connects TRBV28 to TRBJ1-1; possible D gene TRBD1, 6 bases. The germline V gene has CDR1 MDHEN and CDR2 SYDVKM. The V end lost 4 bases, the J end lost 2 bases, and 14 bases lay between the germline ends. The CDR3 is 15 residues long.

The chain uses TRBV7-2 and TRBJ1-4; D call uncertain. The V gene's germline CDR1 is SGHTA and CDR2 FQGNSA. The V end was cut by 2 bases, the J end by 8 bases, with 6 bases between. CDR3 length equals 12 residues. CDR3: CASSLPWEKLFF. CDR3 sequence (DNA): TGTGCCAGCAGCTTACCCTGGGAAAAACTGTTTTTT.

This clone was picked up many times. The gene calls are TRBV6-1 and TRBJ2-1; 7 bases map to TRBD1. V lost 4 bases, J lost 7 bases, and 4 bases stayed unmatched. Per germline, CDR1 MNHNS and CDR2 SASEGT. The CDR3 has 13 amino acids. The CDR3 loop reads CASSAPGQNEQFF. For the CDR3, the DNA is TGTGCCAGCAGTGCCCCGGGACAGAATGAGCAGTTCTTC.

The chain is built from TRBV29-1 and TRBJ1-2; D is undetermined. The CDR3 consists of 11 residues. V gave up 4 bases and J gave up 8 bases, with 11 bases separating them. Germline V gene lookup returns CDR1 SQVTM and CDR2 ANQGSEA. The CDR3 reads CSVGGQEGYTF. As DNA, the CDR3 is TGCAGCGTTGGTGGGCAGGAAGGCTACACCTTC.

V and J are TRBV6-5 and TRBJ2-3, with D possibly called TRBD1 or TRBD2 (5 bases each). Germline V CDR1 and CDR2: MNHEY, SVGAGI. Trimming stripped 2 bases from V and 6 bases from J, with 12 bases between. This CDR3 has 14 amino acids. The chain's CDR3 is CASSYLPGTDTQYF. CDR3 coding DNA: TGTGCCAGCAGTTACCTCCCAGGGACGGATACGCAGTATTTT.

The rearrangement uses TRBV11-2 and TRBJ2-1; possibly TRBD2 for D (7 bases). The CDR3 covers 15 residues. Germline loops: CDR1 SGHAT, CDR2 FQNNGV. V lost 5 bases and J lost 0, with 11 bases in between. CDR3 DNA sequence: TGTGCCAGCAGCGGCGGGGGCCGCTCCTACAATGAGCAGTTCTTC. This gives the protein CASSGGGRSYNEQFF.

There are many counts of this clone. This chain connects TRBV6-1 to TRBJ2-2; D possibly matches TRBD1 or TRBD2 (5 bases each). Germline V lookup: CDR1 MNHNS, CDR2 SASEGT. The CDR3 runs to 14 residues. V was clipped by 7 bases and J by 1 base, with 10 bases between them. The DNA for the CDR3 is TGTGCCAGCAACCGGGACCAGAACACCGGGGAGCTGTTTTTT. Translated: CASNRDQNTGELFF.

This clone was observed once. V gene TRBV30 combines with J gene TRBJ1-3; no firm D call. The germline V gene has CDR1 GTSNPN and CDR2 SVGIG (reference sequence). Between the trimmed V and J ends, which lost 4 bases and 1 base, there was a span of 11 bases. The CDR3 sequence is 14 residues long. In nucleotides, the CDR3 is TGTGCCTGGAATTTGGGGAGATCTGGAAACACCATATATTTT. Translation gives CAWNLGRSGNTIYF.

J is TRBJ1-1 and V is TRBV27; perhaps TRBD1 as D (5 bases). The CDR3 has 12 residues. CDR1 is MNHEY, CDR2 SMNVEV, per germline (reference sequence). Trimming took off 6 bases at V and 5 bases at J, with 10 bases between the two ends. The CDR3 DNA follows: TGTGCCAGCAGGGGTTGGGGGACTGAAGCTTTCTTT. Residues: CASRGWGTEAFF.

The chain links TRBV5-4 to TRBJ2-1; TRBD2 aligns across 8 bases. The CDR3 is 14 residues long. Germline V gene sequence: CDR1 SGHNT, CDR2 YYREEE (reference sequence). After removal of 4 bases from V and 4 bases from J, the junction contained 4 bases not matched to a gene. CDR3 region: CASSISGTYNEQFF. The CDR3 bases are TGTGCCAGCAGCATTAGCGGGACTTACAATGAGCAGTTCTTC.

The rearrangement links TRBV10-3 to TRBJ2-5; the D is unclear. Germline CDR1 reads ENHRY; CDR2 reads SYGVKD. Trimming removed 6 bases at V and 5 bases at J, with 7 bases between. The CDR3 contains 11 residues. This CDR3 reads CAIRVGETQYF. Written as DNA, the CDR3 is TGTGCCATCAGGGTAGGGGAGACCCAGTACTTC.